This paragraph covers one T cell receptor (beta chain) sequence. Its antigen remains undetermined. The input lacks base qualities; no much larger clone sits a single base away. The sample is drawn from a study of vaccination and CD4 T cells after COVID-19 (dated by TCRdb to the early 2020s). About the investigation overall: The convalescent cohort included six males and four females, with two Hispanic individuals, seven Caucasians, two Asians and one multiracial person. Participants received two doses of either the Pfizer-BioNTech BNT162b2 vaccine (n=8) or the Moderna mRNA-1273 vaccine (n=2). Post-COVID blood samples were collected from convalescent patients a median of around 100 days after diagnosis, with a range of roughly 35 to 170 days. Post-vaccine blood samples were collected a median of approximately 77 days after the second vaccine dose, ranging from roughly 13 to 241 days. The cultures were stimulated with overlapping spike peptide pools from SARS-CoV-2 and from the common cold coronaviruses HCoV-NL63, HCoV-OC43 and HCoV-229E. Control cultures received a CEFX viral epitope pool as the positive control, an HIV-1 Nef peptide pool as the negative control, or no peptide. The spike-specific CD4+ TCR repertoire was compared before and after mRNA vaccination in under 11 COVID-19 convalescent patients and a few infection-naive healthy vaccine recipients. In an earlier paper using these donors, memory CD4+ T cell crossreactivity between SARS-CoV-2 and common cold coronavirus spike proteins was assessed at the TCR clonotype level.

The research as a whole found: The median number of SARS-CoV-2-reactive clonotypes rose from about 19 after infection to roughly 38 after vaccination, but the change was not significant. Among convalescent patients, a median approximately 88% of the SARS-CoV-2-reactive clones seen after vaccination appeared only after vaccination, which suggests priming specific to the vaccine. Relatively few convalescent patients were included in the study, and early timepoints after natural infection were not analyzed. In convalescent patients, nearly all vaccine-specific clones (304 of 307) were found to be mono-reactive for SARS-CoV-2 spike rather than cross-reactive with common cold coronaviruses.

Reading the label with the study, this specimen's treatment or condition is: roughly 11-day PBMC culture with coronavirus spike peptide pools or control peptides (ViraFEST assay). CD4+ T cells from unexposed donors were collected before the COVID-19 pandemic (2011-2018). The ViraFEST assay, used in the study, expanded antigen-specific T cells with peptide pools and then identified the expanded clonotypes through TCR sequencing. Each well held approximately 2 million PBMCs cultured in IMDM containing about 5% human AB serum and around 10 IU/ml IL-2, with 8 to 10 ug/ml peptide pools added. On days 3 and 7, half of the culture medium was replaced with fresh IL-2-containing medium. Once the cells had been in culture for roughly 11 days, the EasySep CD4+ T cell isolation kit was used to isolate CD4+ T cells by negative selection. As cell number allowed, CD4+ T cells from unexposed donors were tested for reactivity to SARS-CoV-2 S and N and to four common cold coronavirus spike pools. Ficoll-Paque Plus gradient centrifugation was used to isolate PBMCs from whole blood, and the isolated PBMCs were then either used fresh or cryopreserved at -140C. Culture conditions were generally each tested in triplicate wells. The leukapheresis product for the unexposed donors was obtained through commercial purchase.

CDR1 and CDR2, per the germline V gene, are SGDLS and YYNGEE. The CDR3 covers 13 residues, taking in both the cysteine and the phenylalanine. CDR3 DNA is the only sequence kept; it has 39 bases, read in frame from the first base. Relative to germline, V is 4 bases shorter and J is 4 bases shorter, with 11 bases between their ends. The method behind the library was PCR. TCR sequencing of DNA from cultured CD4+ T cells used the Oncomine TCR Beta short-read assay at the Johns Hopkins FTIC core. The QIAamp micro DNA kit was used to extract genomic DNA from the cultured CD4+ T cells. Oncomine TCR Beta libraries from cultured CD4+ T cells were pooled using unique dual indexes and sequenced on an Illumina iSeq 100. Per the source publication's procedure: Non-productive sequences were filtered out, and CDR3s that did not start with C, did not end with F or W, or were shorter than 7 amino acids were discarded. The MANAFEST web application was used to identify antigen-specific clonotypes by comparing peptide-stimulated wells against reference wells and other culture wells. To be called positive, a clone needed an FDR below 0.05, an odds ratio above 5, and a productive frequency above 0.1% in at least two of three replicate wells. A clonotype was classed as cross-reactive if the clonotype showed significant expansion both in SARS-CoV-2 spike wells and in at least one common cold coronavirus spike condition. Using R version 3.6.1, CDR3 homology was evaluated through Levenshtein distances (stringdist) along with unrooted phylogenetic trees (ape). TCRdb trimmed the raw reads at Q25, called clones with MiXCR and kept productive beta chains. Identical CDR3 protein sequences are pooled into one entry, listed with their most common genes and DNA. TCRdb, rather than the study authors, made the V and J calls. The sample records roughly 7,400 distinct CDR3 sequences, about 38% of which are singletons. Clones ranked in the top ten supply less than 40% of the sample.

Sequencing was done on a sample of CD4+ T cells from blood, cultured in vitro. The sequence links TRBV9 to TRBJ2-5; the D gene is perhaps TRBD1 or TRBD2, as each covers 5 bases. The receptor was isolated from a human donor in good health. At the DNA level, the sequence is TGTGCCAGCAGCCCTGAGGGGAGAGAGACCCAGTACTTC. Its coded protein is CASSPEGRETQYF.